This T cell receptor beta chain emerged from a study of cytomegalovirus exposure and HLA in healthy donors. Study conclusions and caveats: The listing of fewer than 200 TCR beta chains classed them as cytomegalovirus-associated.

The CDR3 is 12 amino acids. V was pared by 7 bases and J by 6 bases, with 5 bases of the junction left unmatched. The germline V gene has CDR1 SQVTM and CDR2 ANQGSEA. The primer mix had 60 Vbeta and 13 Jbeta primers. The protocol was immunoSEQ multiplex PCR, while the TCRdb copy is restricted to in-frame clones and leaves out a portion. The data contain 200,000 to 250,000 clones, about 80% of them singletons. Comments on this clone: What it recognizes is unknown.

The genes are TRBV29-1 and TRBJ2-7; 11 bases agree with TRBD1. The sample comprised PBMCs. This clonotype was sampled from a woman in her 50s in good health and CMV-seropositive. As DNA, the CDR3 is TGCAGCGCTGGACAGGGGGCGGTCGAGCAGTACTTC. Its translation is CSAGQGAVEQYF.